The present T cell receptor (beta chain) was sequenced within a study of high-grade serous ovarian cancer treatment subgroups (TCRdb year 2021). The study in broad terms: Sequencing yielded a mean of about 13,000 reads and more than 6,000 unique TCR beta rearrangements per sample. Under a laparoscopic triage algorithm, patients with high-grade serous ovarian cancer were grouped by complete gross resection or by neoadjuvant chemotherapy response, and the study profiled the TCR beta repertoires of these patients. Of the roughly 30 patients in the cohort, about ten had no residual disease after primary surgery (R0), about ten were excellent NACT responders, and about ten were poor NACT responders. One primary tumor sample and two metastatic tumor samples were contributed by each patient, so that about a hundred samples were obtained in total. Study-wide findings and limitations: The TCR repertoire analyses centered on CDR3, leaving CDR1 and CDR2 unanalyzed. Tumors from the same patient had repertoire similarity ranging from 0.11 to 0.79, while tumors from different patients showed almost no similarity. TCR clonal relatedness was found to be positively correlated with neoantigen level and, by trend, with copy number variation and mutation load derived from whole-genome sequencing. Spatial information was not captured by bulk tumor TCR sequencing, so insight into HGSC tumor complexity and diversity was limited.

The 90 tumor samples were subjected to high-throughput TCR profiling using ImmunoSEQ. In the paper's pipeline: The repertoire diversity metrics included richness (unique productive sequences), clonality, evenness and relatedness, and the Bhattacharyya coefficient was used to measure similarity between samples. Conclusions stayed consistent in a sensitivity analysis that left out TCRs with fewer than two reads. The source is immuneACCESS, and TCRdb retained only in-frame sequences with V and J called. Part of the clones is not carried over; for the studies checked, unresolved V genes explain less than half of this, and the remainder is unexplained. That table is the source of V, J and clone size, and D and trimming were worked out from the DNA. Present in this sample are 11,000 or so clones, under 85% of which were seen just once. The ten largest clones represent around 7% of the sample. Tumor samples were obtained before definitive surgery or chemotherapy. Genomic DNA was extracted by the MD Anderson Biospecimen Extraction Resource, and TCR sequencing was done by the MD Anderson Cancer Genomics Laboratory.

Comment on this clone: No cognate antigen has been identified for it. It has no much larger one-base neighbor in the sample; base qualities were not kept.

The germline ends are 11 bases apart after V is trimmed by 0 bases and J by 5 bases. Per the germline V gene, SGHDT is the CDR1 and YYEEEE is the CDR2. The CDR3 has 15 amino acids, counting the end cysteine and phenylalanine. Here the CDR3 DNA is all that survives: 45 bases in frame from base 1. This clonotype was obtained from a human donor with high-grade serous ovarian cancer. This chain joins TRBV5-6 to TRBJ2-2, with the D gene too uncertain to name. Sequenced material: tumor tissue. CDR3 reads: CASSLDLGSTGELFF. The sequenced DNA: TGTGCCAGCAGCTTGGATTTAGGTTCTACCGGGGAGCTGTTTTTT.